The 27 T cell receptor beta chains in this list originate from one sample, sequenced in a study of metastatic and nonmetastatic thyroid tumors. Each patient came to thyroid surgery without any prior treatment (of any kind). TCRdb re-called clones from the PCR reads using MiXCR. The sample includes about 45,000 clones, 3.5% to 5% of them seen just once. Material: blood. These receptors came from a female donor with papillary thyroid cancer or a benign thyroid nodule (not recorded which). Some clones in this sample may be carry-over from other donors' samples.

This clone counts as medium-sized. The rearrangement uses TRBV6-1 and TRBJ2-3; D is unresolved. Trimming took 1 base from V and 6 from J, leaving 11 bases between them. The germline V gene encodes CDR1 MNHNS and CDR2 SASEGT. The CDR3 has 14 residues. The CDR3 DNA follows: TGTGCCAGCAGTGAAGGGGCAGACACCGATACGCAGTATTTT. Its translation is CASSEGADTDTQYF.

The chain links TRBV29-1 to TRBJ1-1; 8 nucleotides line up with TRBD1. The length of the CDR3 is 13 residues. CDR1 and CDR2 from the germline V gene are SQVTM and ANQGSEA. The trim removed 3 bases at V and 10 bases at J, leaving 10 bases unmatched. This CDR3 reads CSVDQGAGIGAFF. Here the CDR3 DNA reads TGCAGCGTTGACCAGGGGGCGGGTATTGGAGCTTTCTTT.

This clone was found many times. The V call is TRBV20-1, the J call TRBJ2-3; TRBD2 matches 14 bases. The junction had 5 bases not matched to a gene; V was cut back by 6 bases and J by 3 bases. The CDR3 consists of 15 residues. Germline lookup yields CDR1 DFQATT and CDR2 SNEGSKA (reference sequence). CDR3 protein: CSAKTSGRETDTQYF. DNA of the CDR3: TGCAGTGCCAAGACTAGCGGGAGGGAAACAGATACGCAGTATTTT.

Worth noting for this clone: This could be a read error, since a much larger clone is one nucleotide away. J is TRBJ2-5 and V is TRBV11-1; D is perhaps TRBD1 (5 bases). Germline-derived CDR1 and CDR2 are SGHAT and FQDESV (reference sequence). Deletions cut 0 bases from V and 5 bases from J, with 10 bases between. The CDR3 runs 14 residues. The CDR3 here is CASSLAMGRETQYF. The CDR3 DNA sequence: TGTGCCAGCAGCTTAGCCATGGGGCGCGAGACCCAGTACTTC.

This clone appeared a few times. The chain has TRBV4-3 and TRBJ1-2; D is uncertain. V dropped 1 base and J dropped 0 bases, with 9 bases sitting between them. Germline-derived CDR1 and CDR2 are LGHNA and YSLEER. The CDR3 has 15 amino acids. The CDR3 DNA follows: TGCGCCAGCAGCCAAGCCCAGATAACTAACTATGGCTACACCTTC. This translates into CASSQAQITNYGYTF.

The V and J genes are TRBV11-2 and TRBJ2-3, with TRBD2 matching 13 bases. J was trimmed by 5 bases and V by 5 bases; bases with no gene match: 4. This CDR3 has 15 residues. Germline V gene sequence: CDR1 SGHAT, CDR2 FQNNGV. In DNA, the CDR3 is TGTGCCAGCAGCCCCGGACTAGCGGGAGTAGATACGCAGTATTTT. Protein: CASSPGLAGVDTQYF.

On this clone itself: Sequence at one end of the junction differs from germline and may be a read error. This chain connects TRBV14 to TRBJ2-3; D perhaps matches TRBD2 (6 bases). CDR1 SGHDN and CDR2 FVKESK come from the germline V gene. The CDR3 length is 16 residues. CDR3 residues: CTSSRRPGLYTDTQYF. The CDR3 DNA follows: TGTACCAGCAGCCGTAGGCCGGGACTTTACACAGATACGCAGTATTTT.

The V gene is TRBV28, the J gene TRBJ1-5, with D unresolved. The V gene's germline CDR1 is MDHEN and CDR2 SYDVKM. This CDR3 comprises 14 residues. The V end lost 1 base, the J end lost 6 bases, and 10 bases lay between the germline ends. The CDR3 bases are TGTGCCAGCAGTTTATCATCGAGTTCTCAGCCCCAGCATTTT. It yields the protein CASSLSSSSQPQHF.

In this sample, this clone turned up a few times. This chain joins TRBV4-1 and TRBJ2-7; 9 bases map to TRBD2. J gave up 5 bases and V 1 base, and 9 bases lay outside the gene matches. Per the germline V gene, CDR1 is MGHRA and CDR2 is YSYEKL. This CDR3 has 16 amino acids. The CDR3 DNA reads as TGCGCCAGCAGCCAAGGCTATCTAGCGGGGAGCAACGAGCAGTACTTC. It codes for CASSQGYLAGSNEQYF.

This clone occurred many times. A much larger clonotype is one base distant, so this may be a read error. Other DNA sequences in the same sample also yield this CDR3. V usage is TRBV3-1 and J usage is TRBJ1-1; a possible D gene is TRBD1 (6 bases). Germline values: CDR1 LGHDT, CDR2 YNNKEL (reference sequence). CDR3 size: 13 residues. Trimming took 5 bases from V and 4 from J, leaving 11 bases between them. The CDR3 region has the DNA TGTGCCAGCAGCTTGACAGGACCCACTGAAGCTTTCTTT. It encodes CASSLTGPTEAFF.

Within the sample, this clone is medium-sized. The V call is TRBV6-1, the J call TRBJ2-2, with D possibly being TRBD2 (5 bases). This CDR3 is built from 14 residues. V dropped 4 bases and J dropped 4 bases, with 10 bases sitting between them. Germline V gives CDR1 MNHNS, CDR2 SASEGT. CDR3 residues: CASSAEGVTGELFF. The CDR3 DNA reads TGTGCCAGCAGTGCCGAGGGCGTCACCGGGGAGCTGTTTTTT.

CDR3 bases: TGTGCCAGCAGTGAAAGCCCGAGTACCACTGAAGCTTTCTTT. This codes for CASSESPSTTEAFF. The chain joins TRBV2 to TRBJ1-1; D remains unclear. V lost 2 bases, J lost 4 bases, and 11 bases lay in between. This CDR3 has 14 residues. Germline V gene sequence: CDR1 SNHLY, CDR2 FYNNEI.

This clone was observed many times. CDR3 sequence (DNA): TGTGCCAGCAGCCAAAATTATGAGCAGTTCTTC. Protein: CASSQNYEQFF. V and J are TRBV3-1 and TRBJ2-1; D uncertain. CDR3 length: 11 residues. Germline values: CDR1 LGHDT, CDR2 YNNKEL (reference sequence). V lost 2 bases to trimming and J lost 8 bases, with 4 bases between them.

This clone showed up just a few times. The chain employs TRBV24-1 and TRBJ2-3; no firm D call. This CDR3 contains 14 residues. Germline loops: CDR1 KGHDR, CDR2 SFDVKD. V was shortened by 1 base and J by 8 bases, with 12 bases between the two germline ends. The DNA for the CDR3 is TGTGCCACCAGTGATTTCCCCAATGGTGTTACGCAGTATTTT. Its translation is CATSDFPNGVTQYF.

V gene TRBV6-1 combines with J gene TRBJ2-7; D is unclear. The V gene lost 7 bases and the J gene lost 13 bases, with 23 bases spanning the gap. CDR1 is MNHNS and CDR2 is SASEGT in the germline V gene. CDR3 length: 13 amino acids. CDR3 DNA sequence: TGTGCCAGCACTGAGGTCGGATCCTACGCGCACTACTTC. This encodes CASTEVGSYAHYF.

Sample share makes this clone medium-sized (0.01 to 0.1%). J is TRBJ2-3 and V is TRBV6-1, with D perhaps TRBD2 (5 bases). Trimming removed 6 bases from V and 0 bases from J, with 7 bases in between. CDR1 MNHNS and CDR2 SASEGT come from the germline V gene. The CDR3 consists of 13 residues. The CDR3 nucleotides are TGTGCCAGCAGGACTACTAGCACAGATACGCAGTATTTT. Encoded protein: CASRTTSTDTQYF.

This clone showed up many times. One base away lies a much larger clone, so this may be a sequencing read error. The gene calls are TRBV28 and TRBJ2-1; D is perhaps TRBD1 (5 bases). Trimming left V 8 bases short and J 8 bases short, with 16 bases between. CDR3 length: 13 residues. Germline loops: CDR1 MDHEN, CDR2 SYDVKM. The CDR3 region has the DNA TGTGCCAGCGGCAAGACAGTAAACGATGAGCAGTTCTTC. Translation gives CASGKTVNDEQFF.

This clone occurred many times. This chain connects TRBV12-3 or TRBV12-4 to TRBJ2-5, with D possibly TRBD1 on 6 matching bases. The CDR3 covers 12 residues. V dropped 5 bases and J dropped 8 bases, with 12 bases sitting between them. CDR3 sequence (DNA): TGTGCCAGCAGTAGGTCAGGGGATACCCAGTACTTC. Translated: CASSRSGDTQYF.

The table lists this clone with a few counts. A much more abundant neighbour one base away suggests this may be a read error. The gene calls are TRBV3-1 and TRBJ2-2; D gene unclear. This CDR3 region has 11 residues. V gave up 5 bases and J gave up 2 bases, with 0 bases separating them. CDR1 LGHDT and CDR2 YNNKEL come from the germline V gene (reference sequence). Here the CDR3 DNA reads TGTGCCAGCAGCAACACCGGGGAGCTGTTTTTT. This sequence encodes CASSNTGELFF. Looking up the rest from reference TRBV3-1 and TRBJ2-2 gives the full variable domain: DTAVSQTPKYLVTQMGNDKSIKCEQNLGHDTMYWYKQDSKKFLKIMFSYNNKELIINETVPNRFSPKSPDKAHLNLHINSLELGDSAVYFCASSNTGELFFGEGSRLTVL.

This clone has ten or more counts. The chain uses TRBV18 and TRBJ2-3; D assignment may be TRBD1 or TRBD2 (5 bases each). Trimming left V 3 bases short and J 1 base short, with 5 bases between. Germline V gene data show CDR1 as KGHSH and CDR2 as LQKENI. The CDR3 runs 13 residues. The CDR3 sequence is CASSPGGTDTQYF. The CDR3 DNA reads as TGTGCCAGCTCACCGGGGGGCACAGATACGCAGTATTTT. The complete variable domain, with remaining parts taken from reference TRBV18 and TRBJ2-3, reads NAGVMQNPRHLVRRRGQEARLRCSPMKGHSHVYWYRQLPEEGLKFMVYLQKENIIDESGMPKERFSAEFPKEGPSILRIQQVVRGDSAAYFCASSPGGTDTQYFGPGTRLTVL.

A remark on this clone: This may be a read error, as it is one base from a much larger clone. Distinct nucleotide sequences in the sample also encode this CDR3. The J gene is TRBJ2-2, the V gene TRBV7-8; maybe TRBD2 (6 bases). Per germline, CDR1 SGHVS and CDR2 FQNEAQ. Trimming removed 5 bases at V and 4 bases at J, with 17 bases between. The CDR3 runs 16 residues. The CDR3 protein is CASSLYTGVVTGELFF. CDR3 coding DNA: TGTGCCAGCAGCCTATACACGGGGGTCGTCACCGGGGAGCTGTTTTTT.

This clone was counted many times. This chain uses TRBV12-3 or TRBV12-4 with TRBJ2-3, with D perhaps given as TRBD1 or TRBD2 (5 bases each). V lost 2 bases and J 1 base, leaving 10 bases between the germline ends. The CDR3 spans 15 residues. The DNA for the CDR3 is TGTGCCAGCAGTTTACTGCAGGGAGGCACAGATACGCAGTATTTT. Translated, it gives CASSLLQGGTDTQYF.

This clone was observed many times. J is TRBJ1-2 and V is TRBV9; 9 bases match TRBD1. The CDR3 loop spans 17 amino acids. Germline CDR1 is SGDLS and CDR2 is YYNGEE. V shed 4 bases, J shed 4 bases, and the junction held 14 bases outside the gene matches. The CDR3 sequence is CASSSPQGALLCYGYTF. The CDR3 DNA reads TGTGCCAGCAGCTCCCCACAGGGGGCCCTGCTATGCTATGGCTACACCTTC.

This chain connects TRBV6-8 to TRBJ2-2; D is uncertain. Trimming cost V 7 bases and J 2 bases, with 8 bases left between them. CDR1 is MNHGY and CDR2 is SAAAGT in the germline V gene. CDR3 size: 13 residues. CDR3 nucleotides: TGTGCCAGCACGACTTACAACACCGGGGAGCTGTTTTTT. Encoded protein: CASTTYNTGELFF.

Ten or more counts support this clone. V is TRBV13 and J is TRBJ1-5; 9 bases are a match to TRBD1. In germline, CDR1 is PRHDT, CDR2 FYEKMQ (reference sequence). CDR3 size: 16 residues. V shed 5 bases, J shed 7 bases, and the junction held 12 bases outside the gene matches. In DNA, the CDR3 is TGTGCCAGCAGCATCGGGACAGGGATTGGACCCCAGCCCCAGCATTTT. As protein: CASSIGTGIGPQPQHF.

This clone was counted many times. This chain uses TRBV3-1 with TRBJ1-1, with D perhaps TRBD1 (5 bases). Per germline, CDR1 LGHDT and CDR2 YNNKEL (reference sequence). Trimming cost V 6 bases and J 5 bases, with 13 bases left between them. CDR3 length: 13 residues. DNA of the CDR3: TGTGCCAGCAGGCAGACAGCGAGGACTGAAGCTTTCTTT. Encoded protein: CASRQTARTEAFF. Full variable domain (missing parts from reference TRBV3-1 and TRBJ1-1): DTAVSQTPKYLVTQMGNDKSIKCEQNLGHDTMYWYKQDSKKFLKIMFSYNNKELIINETVPNRFSPKSPDKAHLNLHINSLELGDSAVYFCASRQTARTEAFFGQGTRLTVV.

This clone appeared many times. CDR3 bases: TGTGCCAGCAGTGAAAGGCAGGGCCGGAATAACTATGGCTACACCTTC. It encodes CASSERQGRNNYGYTF. The chain recombines TRBV2 with TRBJ1-2; a weak D match, TRBD1 (5 bases). Germline V gene data show CDR1 as SNHLY and CDR2 as FYNNEI. V lost 2 bases to trimming and J lost 1 base, with 14 bases between them. CDR3 size: 16 residues.